The following is a T cell receptor beta chain sequence with its context. In germline, CDR1 is SGDLS, CDR2 YYNGEE. The CDR3 sequence is 16 residues long. With 0 bases clipped from V and 7 bases from J, the junction kept 12 bases outside the gene matches. Only in-frame clones appear in the TCRdb table, and some are missing; sequencing was by immunoSEQ multiplex PCR. The table includes over 30,000 clones, about 90% detected once. The sample belongs to a study of T cells in localized non-small cell lung cancer. The clonotype was recovered from a woman between 35 and 70 years old with stage I lung adenocarcinoma. The chain is built from TRBV9 and TRBJ1-2, with 7 bases aligning to TRBD1. Sequenced material: peripheral blood, taken before any cancer treatment. The DNA of the CDR3 is TGTGCCAGCAGCGTAGCTAGGGACAGTACCGCTATTGGCTACACCTTC. This gives the protein CASSVARDSTAIGYTF.